The 22 T cell receptor beta chains in this list originate from one sample, sequenced in a study of T cell responses to AZD1222 COVID-19 vaccine. TCRdb's copy holds only in-frame clones and misses some; the assay was immunoSEQ multiplex PCR. The sample comprises roughly 180,000 clones, just over 90% of which are singletons, and roughly 2.8% rests with the top ten. The specimen comprised peripheral blood, sampled on day 0 of AZD1222 vaccination. The receptors shown here come from an adult in good health.

This clone was seen once. V usage is TRBV28 and J usage is TRBJ1-2; D unclear. The germline V gene encodes CDR1 MDHEN and CDR2 SYDVKM. The V and J ends lost 7 bases and 4 bases respectively, with 7 bases between them. The CDR3 contains 11 residues. The CDR3 DNA follows: TGTGCCAGCATCGGCGGCTATGGCTACACCTTC. It yields the protein CASIGGYGYTF.

V and J are TRBV30 and TRBJ1-1; no definite D call. The CDR3 has 10 amino acids. Trimming cost V 3 bases and J 6 bases, with 5 bases left between them. CDR1 GTSNPN and CDR2 SVGIG come from the germline V gene (reference sequence). CDR3 nucleotide sequence: TGTGCCTGGAGGTCTCCTGAAGCTTTCTTT. Amino acid sequence: CAWRSPEAFF.

The chain employs TRBV11-2 and TRBJ2-5; 7 positions agree with TRBD2. The trim removed 7 bases at V and 5 bases at J, leaving 10 bases unmatched. This CDR3 has 14 amino acids. Germline V gives CDR1 SGHAT, CDR2 FQNNGV. The CDR3: CASIPVGGGETQYF. CDR3 bases: TGTGCCAGCATCCCAGTGGGGGGGGGTGAGACCCAGTACTTC.

CDR3 residues: CASHRDGEKLFF. The CDR3 nucleotides are TGTGCTAGTCACAGGGACGGGGAAAAACTGTTTTTT. The rearrangement links TRBV12-5 to TRBJ1-4, with D possibly TRBD1 on 6 matching bases. CDR1 and CDR2 from the germline V gene are LGHNT and FRNRAP. V lost 8 bases, J lost 8 bases, and 12 bases lay in between. The CDR3 runs 12 residues. Based on the CDR3 plus reference TRBV12-5 and TRBJ1-4, the full variable domain is DARVTQTPRHKVTEMGQEVTMRCQPILGHNTVFWYRQTMMQGLELLAYFRNRAPLDDSGMPKDRFSAEMPDATLATLKIQPSEPRDSAVYFCASHRDGEKLFFGSGTQLSVL.

The chain couples TRBV29-1 to TRBJ1-5; no firm D call. The CDR3 runs to 12 residues. The V and J ends lost 4 bases and 1 base respectively, with 5 bases between them. Germline lookup yields CDR1 SQVTM and CDR2 ANQGSEA. CDR3 region: CSVGGSNQPQHF. The CDR3 coding sequence is TGCAGCGTTGGAGGCAGCAATCAGCCCCAGCATTTT.

The gene calls are TRBV5-1 and TRBJ2-1, with 7 bases that match TRBD2. V trimming: 0 bases; J trimming: 3 bases; junction bases outside the gene matches: 3. This CDR3 is built from 15 residues. Germline CDR1 and CDR2: SGHRS and YFSETQ. The CDR3, as DNA: TGCGCCAGCAGCTTGGTGGCTAGCGGCTACAATGAGCAGTTCTTC. This translates into CASSLVASGYNEQFF.

The chain joins TRBV27 to TRBJ2-2, with TRBD1 identical over 7 bases. The CDR3 runs to 16 residues. Germline trimming cut 8 bases from V and 1 base from J; bases unmatched to any gene: 10. Looked up from germline, CDR1 is MNHEY and CDR2 is SMNVEV (reference sequence). CDR3: CASSGRTGVNTGELFF. The DNA for the CDR3 is TGTGCCAGCTCAGGCCGGACAGGAGTGAACACCGGGGAGCTGTTTTTT.

J is TRBJ2-2 and V is TRBV9, with 10 bases lining up with TRBD1. CDR1 and CDR2 from the germline V gene are SGDLS and YYNGEE. There are 16 residues in the CDR3. The V segment lost 6 bases and the J segment 5 bases; nucleotides outside the gene matches: 10. CDR3 DNA: TGTGCCAGCACCCTTGGGGGACAGGGGTGGACCGGGGAGCTGTTTTTT. Residues: CASTLGGQGWTGELFF. The full variable domain, rest sourced from reference TRBV9 and TRBJ2-2, is DSGVTQTPKHLITATGQRVTLRCSPRSGDLSVYWYQQSLDQGLQFLIQYYNGEERAKGNILERFSAQQFPDLHSELNLSSLELGDSALYFCASTLGGQGWTGELFFGEGSRLTVL.

This clone occurred many times. The CDR3 reads CASSVGNGQGARNEQFF. Written as DNA, the CDR3 is TGTGCCAGCAGCGTTGGAAACGGACAGGGGGCGCGTAATGAGCAGTTCTTC. The chain employs TRBV9 and TRBJ2-1, with 11 positions matching TRBD1. The CDR3 covers 17 residues. The germline V gene encodes CDR1 SGDLS and CDR2 YYNGEE. Trimming removed 2 bases from V and 7 bases from J; junction bases left unmatched: 11.

The chain couples TRBV4-2 to TRBJ1-3; 7 positions match TRBD1. This CDR3 has 16 residues. Trimming took 1 base from V and 2 from J; bases not matched to a gene: 5. CDR1 LGHNA and CDR2 YNFKEQ come from the germline V gene. CDR3 loop: CASSQAGQDAGNTIYF. Here the CDR3 DNA reads TGTGCCAGCAGCCAAGCCGGACAGGACGCTGGAAACACCATATATTTT.

The rearrangement joins TRBV19 to TRBJ2-7; no clear D. Trimming shortened V by 7 bases and J by 1 base, and 8 bases separated the two germline ends. The CDR3 extends over 12 amino acids. Germline V gene data show CDR1 as LNHDA and CDR2 as SQIVND (reference sequence). The CDR3 protein is CASKGGSYEQYF. In DNA form, the CDR3 reads TGTGCCAGTAAAGGCGGATCCTACGAGCAGTACTTC.

This clone was counted ten times or more. The rearrangement uses TRBV6-5 and TRBJ2-2; D may correspond to TRBD1 or TRBD2 (6 bases each). This CDR3 is 14 amino acids long. In germline, CDR1 is MNHEY, CDR2 SVGAGI. Trimming took off 4 bases at V and 4 bases at J, with 10 bases between the two ends. The CDR3 DNA is TGTGCCAGCAGTTTAGGGGGGAGCACCGGGGAGCTGTTTTTT. It is translated as CASSLGGSTGELFF.

This chain joins TRBV6-2 or TRBV6-3 and TRBJ1-5, with TRBD1 identical over 9 bases. The ends lost 4 bases at V and 5 bases at J; junction bases unmatched: 6. Germline CDR1 is MNHEY and CDR2 is SVGEGT. CDR3 length: 15 amino acids. This CDR3 is CASSSPGTGHQPQHF. CDR3 nucleotides: TGTGCCAGCAGTTCTCCCGGGACAGGGCATCAGCCCCAGCATTTT.

V and J are TRBV7-4 and TRBJ2-7; D call uncertain. Trimming took 3 bases from V and 2 from J, leaving 14 bases between them. In germline, CDR1 is SGHVT, CDR2 SQSDAQ. CDR3 size: 15 residues. The CDR3 spells CASSFRSCGTYEQYF. In DNA, the CDR3 is TGTGCCAGCAGCTTTAGGTCGTGCGGAACCTACGAGCAGTACTTC.

The chain has TRBV9 and TRBJ2-1; D might be TRBD2 (6 bases). V lost 0 bases and J lost 5, with 12 bases in between. CDR3 size: 15 residues. Germline assignment: CDR1 SGDLS and CDR2 YYNGEE. The CDR3 sequence is CASSVAGGPDNEQFF. The CDR3, as DNA: TGTGCCAGCAGCGTAGCCGGGGGTCCCGACAATGAGCAGTTCTTC.

This rearrangement joins TRBV12-3 or TRBV12-4 to TRBJ2-2; D remains ambiguous. The V end lost 4 bases, the J end lost 2 bases, and 2 bases lay between the germline ends. The CDR3 is 12 amino acids. The CDR3 DNA sequence: TGTGCCAGCAGTTATAACACCGGGGAGCTGTTTTTT. This codes for CASSYNTGELFF.

This chain links TRBV3-1 (or the pseudogene TRBV3-2) with TRBJ1-1; D may be TRBD1 (6 bases). The germline V and J ends were trimmed by 2 bases and 11 bases, with 18 bases remaining between them. CDR3 length: 14 amino acids. The germline gives CDR1 LGHDT, CDR2 YNNKEL (reference sequence). Here the CDR3 reads CASSQIFGTLDAFF. The CDR3 region has the DNA TGTGCCAGCAGCCAAATTTTCGGGACACTGGATGCTTTCTTT.

This chain joins TRBV4-1 and TRBJ1-1; D unclear. The germline V gene encodes CDR1 MGHRA and CDR2 YSYEKL. Trimming left V 10 bases short and J 0 bases short, with 12 bases between. CDR3 length equals 13 residues. CDR3 in amino acids: CATAYRMNTEAFF. CDR3 sequence (DNA): TGCGCCACCGCGTACCGTATGAACACTGAAGCTTTCTTT.

V and J are TRBV5-5 and TRBJ2-7, with 14 bases identical to TRBD2. V dropped 4 bases and J dropped 4; count of bases not matched to a gene: 4. The CDR3 loop spans 15 amino acids. CDR1 and CDR2 from the germline V gene are SGHKS and YYEKEE (reference sequence). The CDR3 DNA sequence: TGTGCCAGCAGCCTGGGACTAGCGGGGGTGTACGAGCAGTACTTC. This codes for CASSLGLAGVYEQYF.

In this sample, this clone turned up once. The chain employs TRBV7-2 and TRBJ2-5; 16 bases map to TRBD2. The V and J ends lost 5 bases and 5 bases, in that order; junction bases with no gene match: 8. CDR1 and CDR2 from the germline V gene are SGHTA and FQGNSA. CDR3 size: 17 residues. The CDR3 DNA sequence: TGTGCCAGCAGCCCAGGGACTAGCGGGGGGGCTTTGGAGACCCAGTACTTC. It yields the protein CASSPGTSGGALETQYF.

This chain uses TRBV2 with TRBJ1-2; D is uncertain. The CDR3 loop spans 13 amino acids. Germline V gene lookup returns CDR1 SNHLY and CDR2 FYNNEI. Trimming stripped 6 bases from V and 7 bases from J, with 15 bases between. The CDR3 DNA is TGTGCCAGCAGGGGCGGTGAGTCGGGTGGCTACACCTTC. This sequence encodes CASRGGESGGYTF.

The count of this clone is one. The CDR3 loop is CASSLRGGYTF. DNA of the CDR3: TGTGCCAGCAGCTTGAGAGGGGGCTACACCTTC. The chain employs TRBV5-6 and TRBJ1-2; D uncertain. CDR1 is SGHDT, CDR2 YYEEEE, per germline. The length of the CDR3 is 11 residues. V was pared by 1 base and J by 8 bases, with 6 bases between.